This T cell receptor beta chain was documented in a study of T cell responses to AZD1222 COVID-19 vaccine. The wider study: Both about-4-week and about-12-week second-dose recipients were combined.

The study, taken as a whole, reports: The peak T cell response came first, and repertoires were sampled only after it. The sample set comprised mostly white British donors with more females, and clonal diversity was possibly underestimated. Just a handful of AZD1222 recipients were seropositive at baseline.

Trimming took off 5 bases at V and 0 bases at J, with 21 bases between the two ends. CDR1 and CDR2 (germline): SNHLY, FYNNEI. CDR3 length: 18 amino acids. Sequencing was performed with immunoSEQ multiplex PCR; in TCRdb, only in-frame clones are kept and a portion is missing. Of 140,000 to 150,000 clones in the sample, 93% were seen once. A note on this clone: Antigen specificity is unknown.

The TCR was taken from an adult in good health. J is TRBJ2-3 and V is TRBV2; D unresolved. The sample in question was peripheral blood, obtained on day 0 of AZD1222 vaccination. In DNA form, the CDR3 reads TGTGCCAGCAGTACCAATGAGGATGGGCCGCGTAGCACAGATACGCAGTATTTT. Its translation is CASSTNEDGPRSTDTQYF. Based on the CDR3 plus reference TRBV2 and TRBJ2-3, the full variable domain is EPEVTQTPSHQVTQMGQEVILRCVPISNHLYFYWYRQILGQKVEFLVSFYNNEISEKSEIFDDQFSVERPDGSNFTLKIRSTKLEDSAMYFCASSTNEDGPRSTDTQYFGPGTRLTVL.